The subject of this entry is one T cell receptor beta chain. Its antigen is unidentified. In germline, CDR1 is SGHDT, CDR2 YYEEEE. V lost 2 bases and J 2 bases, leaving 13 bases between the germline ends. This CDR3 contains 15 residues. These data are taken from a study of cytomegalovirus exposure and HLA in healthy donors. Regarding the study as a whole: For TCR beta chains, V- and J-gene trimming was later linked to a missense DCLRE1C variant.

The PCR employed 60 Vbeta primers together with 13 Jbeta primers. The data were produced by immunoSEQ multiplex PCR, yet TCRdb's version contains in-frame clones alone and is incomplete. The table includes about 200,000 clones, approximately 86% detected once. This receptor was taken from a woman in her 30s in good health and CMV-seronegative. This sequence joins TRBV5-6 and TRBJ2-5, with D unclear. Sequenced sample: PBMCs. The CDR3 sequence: CASSFMTTPQETQYF. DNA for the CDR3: TGTGCCAGCAGCTTTATGACAACCCCACAAGAGACCCAGTACTTC.